This is a list of T cell receptor beta chains from one sample in a study of human T cells and chemical hapten exposure. TCRdb used MiXCR to reprocess the RACE reads, holding one entry per CDR3 protein. The data contain 280,000 or so distinct CDR3 sequences, over 7.5% of them singletons. The source was whole blood, collected in connection with sensitization to the hapten diphenylcyclopropenone (DPC). The receptors shown here come from a man aged 18-30 years with alopecia areata. Some clones in this sample may be carry-over from other donors' samples. The CDR3 runs from the conserved cysteine through the conserved F or W. The D gene is left open where the match is weak. Clone size is stated in some rows and not others, as once, few, many or a class when expanded.

CDR3 protein	CDR3 DNA	D gene	J gene	V gene	clone size
CASSLEFRSTDTQYF	TGTGCCAGCAGCTTGGAGTTTCGTTCCACAGATACGCAGTATTTT	.	TRBJ2-3	TRBV5-4	few
CASSLSWAGLNEQFF	TGTGCCAGCAGTTTATCGTGGGCAGGGTTGAATGAGCAGTTCTTC	.	TRBJ2-1	TRBV27	few
CASKMDSQETQYF	TGTGCCAGCAAGATGGACAGCCAAGAGACCCAGTACTTC	.	TRBJ2-5	TRBV12-3/TRBV12-4	few
CASSEYREGNTEAFF	TGTGCCAGCAGTGAATACAGGGAAGGGAACACTGAAGCTTTCTTT	.	TRBJ1-1	TRBV25-1	few
CASSLTGQGNYGYTF	TGTGCCAGCAGTTTAACAGGACAGGGCAACTATGGCTACACCTTC	TRBD1	TRBJ1-2	TRBV27	few
CASNRGNTIYF	TGTGCCAGTAACAGAGGAAACACCATATATTTT	.	TRBJ1-3	TRBV5-5	.
CASSLRGSDNEQFF	TGTGCCAGCAGCTTAAGGGGCAGTGACAATGAGCAGTTCTTC	.	TRBJ2-1	TRBV12-3/TRBV12-4	.
CASSQVPGLAGGPPQFF	TGTGCCAGCAGCCAGGTACCGGGACTAGCGGGGGGCCCGCCCCAGTTCTTC	TRBD2	TRBJ2-1	TRBV3-1	.
CASSLRQHQGGLNEQFF	TGCGCCAGCAGCTTGAGGCAACACCAGGGGGGCTTGAATGAGCAGTTCTTC	.	TRBJ2-1	TRBV5-1	many
CASSLYGSNQPQHF	TGTGCCAGCAGTCTCTATGGGAGCAATCAGCCCCAGCATTTT	.	TRBJ1-5	TRBV6-2/TRBV6-3	many
CASSGSGGLNEQFF	TGCGCCAGCAGCGGCTCCGGGGGGCTCAATGAGCAGTTCTTC	.	TRBJ2-1	TRBV5-1	few
CASSYSIFKSSYNEQFF	TGTGCCAGCAGTTACTCGATTTTCAAGAGCTCCTACAATGAGCAGTTCTTC	.	TRBJ2-1	TRBV6-2/TRBV6-3	.
CASSLAYRALRSYEQYF	TGTGCCAGCAGCCTGGCCTACAGGGCACTGCGCTCCTACGAGCAGTACTTC	.	TRBJ2-7	TRBV11-2	.
CASRARGPLPNTQYF	TGTGCCAGCCGGGCCCGGGGGCCCCTCCCCAATACGCAGTATTTT	.	TRBJ2-3	TRBV6-5	.
CASSQQKAGASPLHF	TGTGCCAGCAGCCAACAAAAGGCCGGCGCTTCACCCCTCCACTTT	.	TRBJ1-6	TRBV14	.
CASSPPMADTQYF	TGCGCCAGCAGCCCGCCAATGGCAGATACGCAGTATTTT	.	TRBJ2-3	TRBV4-3	few
CASSQDFGRGTDTQYF	TGTGCCAGCAGCCAAGATTTCGGTCGAGGGACAGATACGCAGTATTTT	.	TRBJ2-3	TRBV3-1	few
CASSQRRQETQYF	TGTGCCAGCAGCCAACGTAGACAAGAGACCCAGTACTTC	.	TRBJ2-5	TRBV5-6	.
CATASYSTDTQYF	TGTGCCACCGCTAGTTATAGCACAGATACGCAGTATTTT	.	TRBJ2-3	TRBV27	.
CAISEGARPTDTQYF	TGTGCCATCAGTGAGGGAGCCCGCCCTACAGATACGCAGTATTTT	.	TRBJ2-3	TRBV10-3	.
CAISAREETQYF	TGTGCCATCAGTGCCAGGGAAGAGACCCAGTACTTC	.	TRBJ2-5	TRBV10-3	few
CASLGNAGRLFF	TGTGCCAGTTTGGGGAACGCAGGCCGACTGTTTTTT	.	TRBJ1-4	TRBV28	.